This is a list of T cell receptor beta chains from one sample in a study of Ad26.COV2.S vaccination and SARS-CoV-2 variants. Assay used: immunoSEQ multiplex PCR; TCRdb lists only in-frame clones, some missing. Among 380,000 or so clones listed, 86% were seen once. Sequences were derived from peripheral blood, sampled in a trial of Ad26.COV2.S vaccine versus placebo. These receptors were obtained from a person aged 18-65 years who received the Ad26.COV2.S COVID-19 vaccine or a placebo. The CDR3 runs from the conserved cysteine through the conserved F or W. Fields, in order: J gene, D gene, clone size, V gene, CDR3 DNA, CDR3 protein. D genes are given only for firm matches. Clone size is shown for a subset of rows, as once, few, many or a class of expanded clone.

J: TRBJ2-5
D: -
size: -
V: TRBV29-1
DNA: TGCAGCGGCCGCCGTAGCCAAGAGACCCAGTACTTC
CDR3: CSGRRSQETQYF

J: TRBJ2-1
D: TRBD2
size: -
V: TRBV27
DNA: TGTGCCAGCAGTTTAGGTAGCGGGGGGTTGTACTACAATGAGCAGTTCTTC
CDR3: CASSLGSGGLYYNEQFF

J: TRBJ2-1
D: TRBD2
size: -
V: TRBV27
DNA: TGTGCCAGCAGTCCCGGACTAGCGGATGAGCAGTTCTTC
CDR3: CASSPGLADEQFF

J: TRBJ2-4
D: -
size: -
V: TRBV4-2
DNA: TGTGCCAGCAGCCAAGATCGGTTAGGGGACATTCAGTACTTC
CDR3: CASSQDRLGDIQYF

J: TRBJ2-7
D: -
size: -
V: TRBV6-6
DNA: TGTGCCAGCACCACAAACGGGGTCGAGCAGTACTTC
CDR3: CASTTNGVEQYF

J: TRBJ2-7
D: TRBD1
size: -
V: TRBV25-1
DNA: TGTGCCAGCAGTGCCTACGGCGGACAGGCCACGAAGTACGAGCAGTACTTC
CDR3: CASSAYGGQATKYEQYF

J: TRBJ2-2
D: -
size: once
V: TRBV7-2
DNA: TGTGCCAGCAGCTCAACAGGGTATGACACCGGGGAGCTGTTTTTT
CDR3: CASSSTGYDTGELFF

J: TRBJ2-1
D: -
size: once
V: TRBV10-3
DNA: TGTGCCATCAGTGACCCACCCCGGGCCCCGGGCGATGAGCAGTTCTTC
CDR3: CAISDPPRAPGDEQFF

J: TRBJ2-5
D: TRBD1
size: -
V: TRBV6-2/TRBV6-3
DNA: TGTGCCAGCAGCCGGGACAGGGCAGAGACCCAGTACTTC
CDR3: CASSRDRAETQYF

J: TRBJ1-2
D: -
size: -
V: TRBV23-1
DNA: TGCGCCAGCCAGGGCGGCTACACCTTC
CDR3: CASQGGYTF

J: TRBJ1-4
D: -
size: once
V: TRBV4-3
DNA: TGCGCCAGCAGCCAAGACAGGGTTAATGAAAAACTGTTTTTT
CDR3: CASSQDRVNEKLFF

J: TRBJ2-7
D: TRBD2
size: -
V: TRBV6-2/TRBV6-3
DNA: TGTGCCAGCAGCCCCTCGGGAGGCTACGAGCAGTACTTC
CDR3: CASSPSGGYEQYF

J: TRBJ2-1
D: -
size: -
V: TRBV2
DNA: TGTGCCAGCAGTGATTATACCCGGTTCTTC
CDR3: CASSDYTRFF

J: TRBJ1-2
D: TRBD1
size: once
V: TRBV4-2
DNA: TGTGCCAGCAGCAAGAATACAGGGGCACCGGGCATCTATGGCTACACCTTC
CDR3: CASSKNTGAPGIYGYTF

J: TRBJ2-7
D: -
size: few
V: TRBV11-1
DNA: TGTGCCAGCAGCACCAGGACAGCTTACTCCTACGAGCAGTACTTC
CDR3: CASSTRTAYSYEQYF

J: TRBJ1-1
D: -
size: -
V: TRBV28
DNA: TGTGCCAGCAGTTTGGACGGGATCGCTGAAGCTTTCTTT
CDR3: CASSLDGIAEAFF